A single sample gave rise to the 28 T cell receptor beta chains below, sequenced in a study of T cell responses to AZD1222 COVID-19 vaccine. Profiled with immunoSEQ multiplex PCR; TCRdb holds only in-frame clones, not every one. The repertoire consists of 80,000 to 90,000 clones, with about 89% occurring once and the leading ten covering approximately 5%. The starting material was peripheral blood, obtained 28 days after the second AZD1222 dose. The receptors were gathered from an adult who received the AZD1222 COVID-19 vaccine.

The chain employs TRBV3-1 (or the pseudogene TRBV3-2) and TRBJ1-2; tentatively, D is TRBD1 (5 bases). Trimming cost V 0 bases and J 4 bases, with 9 bases left between them. The CDR3 is made up of 14 amino acids. Per the germline V gene, CDR1 is LGHDT and CDR2 is YNNKEL (reference sequence). CDR3 nucleotide sequence: TGTGCCAGCAGCCAAGAAGGGAGGGGCTATGGCTACACCTTC. The encoded protein is CASSQEGRGYGYTF.

This clone was observed once. The rearrangement joins TRBV5-1 to TRBJ1-2; TRBD1 matches at 8 bases. In germline, CDR1 is SGHRS, CDR2 YFSETQ. J lost 8 bases, V lost 0 bases, and 6 bases had no gene match. This CDR3 spans 14 amino acids. In nucleotides, the CDR3 is TGCGCCAGCAGCTTGGCCACAGGGGGAAGGGGCTACACCTTC. Its translation is CASSLATGGRGYTF.

This rearrangement joins TRBV30 to TRBJ2-7; a weak D match, TRBD1 (6 bases). The germline V gene encodes CDR1 GTSNPN and CDR2 SVGIG (reference sequence). The CDR3 length is 12 residues. The V gene lost 1 base and the J gene lost 9 bases, with 13 bases spanning the gap. CDR3 sequence: CAWSDTGSGQYF. DNA of the CDR3: TGTGCCTGGAGTGACACAGGGTCCGGGCAGTACTTC.

There are a few counts of this clone. The rearrangement joins TRBV19 to TRBJ1-1, with D tentatively TRBD1 (6 bases). CDR1 and CDR2 from the germline V gene are LNHDA and SQIVND (reference sequence). V was pared by 7 bases and J by 6 bases, with 15 bases between. CDR3 size: 13 residues. The chain's CDR3 is CASNQGFSSEAFF. DNA of the CDR3: TGTGCCAGTAACCAGGGGTTCAGTTCTGAAGCTTTCTTT.

This chain links TRBV3-1 (or the pseudogene TRBV3-2) with TRBJ2-1, with TRBD2 matching 9 bases. With V trimmed by 4 bases and J by 12 bases, 13 bases remained unmatched. The CDR3 contains 15 residues. Germline values: CDR1 LGHDT, CDR2 YNNKEL (reference sequence). The CDR3 spells CASSPPGLAGFLQFF. The CDR3 DNA reads as TGTGCCAGCAGCCCCCCGGGGCTAGCGGGGTTTCTGCAGTTCTTC.

The chain is built from TRBV12-3 or TRBV12-4 and TRBJ2-1, with 7 nucleotides matching TRBD2. The V and J ends lost 3 bases and 6 bases, in that order; junction bases with no gene match: 2. This CDR3 spans 13 amino acids. The CDR3 DNA reads as TGTGCCAGCAGTTTGTGGGGGGGCAATGAGCAGTTCTTC. Translation gives CASSLWGGNEQFF.

V usage is TRBV18 and J usage is TRBJ2-7; a possible D gene is TRBD1 (6 bases). V gave up 2 bases and J gave up 0 bases, with 11 bases separating them. Germline values: CDR1 KGHSH, CDR2 LQKENI. The CDR3 totals 15 residues. CDR3 residues: CASSPGRDTSYEQYF. The CDR3 DNA follows: TGTGCCAGCTCACCAGGCCGGGACACCTCCTACGAGCAGTACTTC. Full variable domain (outside the CDR3, taken from reference TRBV18 and TRBJ2-7): NAGVMQNPRHLVRRRGQEARLRCSPMKGHSHVYWYRQLPEEGLKFMVYLQKENIIDESGMPKERFSAEFPKEGPSILRIQQVVRGDSAAYFCASSPGRDTSYEQYFGPGTRLTVT.

This rearrangement joins TRBV21-1 to TRBJ1-2; the tabulated D call, TRBD1, remains unverified against the DNA. TRBV21-1 is labeled a pseudogene. This CDR3 is 13 amino acids long. CDR3 bases: TGTGCCAGCAGCAACGACAGGGGAGATGGCTACACCTTC. Protein: CASSNDRGDGYTF.

This clone was detected only a few times. The rearrangement links TRBV11-2 to TRBJ2-1; D call uncertain. Germline-derived CDR1 and CDR2 are SGHAT and FQNNGV. CDR3 size: 14 residues. Trimming removed 8 bases at V and 10 bases at J, with 21 bases between. The CDR3: CASRPEAYSKEQFF. For the CDR3, the DNA is TGTGCCAGCCGCCCGGAAGCCTACAGTAAAGAGCAGTTCTTC.

V gene TRBV5-1 combines with J gene TRBJ2-1; D not certain. The CDR3 runs 13 residues. The germline V gene has CDR1 SGHRS and CDR2 YFSETQ. V was pared by 0 bases and J by 9 bases, with 10 bases between. In DNA, the CDR3 is TGCGCCAGCAGCTTGGTGGGGTTGGGTGAGCAGTTCTTC. This gives the protein CASSLVGLGEQFF.

Turning to this clone: The sample carries other DNA sequences with the same CDR3. The chain combines TRBV6-5 with TRBJ1-4, with D perhaps TRBD1 (6 bases). The CDR3 is 14 residues long. The germline V gene encodes CDR1 MNHEY and CDR2 SVGAGI. V lost 2 bases and J lost 2, with 6 bases in between. The CDR3 DNA sequence: TGTGCCAGCAGTTACGGGGGCACTAATGAAAAACTGTTTTTT. Its protein is CASSYGGTNEKLFF.

J is TRBJ1-4 and V is TRBV30; the D is unclear. V shed 1 base and J shed 7 bases, with 7 bases lying between them. Germline V gives CDR1 GTSNPN, CDR2 SVGIG (reference sequence). This CDR3 has 12 residues. The CDR3 DNA reads TGTGCCTGGAGTGGTCGGGGTGAAAAACTGTTTTTT. Translating gives CAWSGRGEKLFF.

The V and J genes are TRBV11-1 and TRBJ2-2; no definite D call. In germline, CDR1 is SGHAT, CDR2 FQDESV (reference sequence). Between the trimmed V and J ends, which lost 5 bases and 2 bases, there was a span of 6 bases. This CDR3 spans 13 amino acids. The CDR3 reads CASSQGNTGELFF. The CDR3 nucleotides read TGTGCCAGCAGCCAAGGCAACACCGGGGAGCTGTTTTTT.

The chain combines TRBV30 with TRBJ1-2, with D hard to call. With 2 bases removed from V and 0 bases from J, the gap between germline ends came to 1 base. From germline, CDR1 is GTSNPN and CDR2 SVGIG (reference sequence). The length of the CDR3 is 11 residues. The CDR3 loop reads CAWSSNYGYTF. In nucleotides, the CDR3 is TGTGCCTGGAGTTCTAACTATGGCTACACCTTC.

The chain carries TRBV7-3 and TRBJ2-1; TRBD1 aligns across 7 bases. Germline V gives CDR1 SGHTA, CDR2 FQGTGA. With V trimmed by 2 bases and J by 8 bases, 9 bases remained unmatched. CDR3 size: 15 residues. The DNA of the CDR3 is TGTGCCAGCAGCTTAGAGACAGGGCGAAGGTATGAGCAGTTCTTC. This sequence encodes CASSLETGRRYEQFF.

Written as DNA, the CDR3 is TGCGCCAGCAGTGACACTAACTATGGCTACACCTTC. It encodes CASSDTNYGYTF. The chain links TRBV5-1 to TRBJ1-2; D unresolved. Trimming took 5 bases from V and 0 from J, leaving 5 bases between them. In germline, CDR1 is SGHRS, CDR2 YFSETQ. The CDR3 runs to 12 residues.

CDR3 loop: CASSWLAGGRLDTQYF. The CDR3 coding sequence is TGTGCCAGCAGCTGGCTAGCGGGGGGGCGATTAGATACGCAGTATTTT. The chain carries TRBV7-3 and TRBJ2-3; TRBD2 matches at 12 bases. The CDR3 is 16 residues long. Germline lookup yields CDR1 SGHTA and CDR2 FQGTGA. The V gene end was trimmed by 4 bases and the J gene end by 5 bases; junction bases not matched to a gene: 7. The full variable domain, in which reference TRBV7-3 and TRBJ2-3 provide the parts outside the CDR3, is GAGVSQTPSNKVTEKGKYVELRCDPISGHTALYWYRQSLGQGPEFLIYFQGTGAADDSGLPNDRFFAVRPEGSVSTLKIQRTERGDSAVYLCASSWLAGGRLDTQYFGPGTRLTVL.

The chain is built from TRBV3-1 (or the pseudogene TRBV3-2) and TRBJ2-7, with D hard to call. From germline, CDR1 is LGHDT and CDR2 YNNKEL (reference sequence). V lost 4 bases to trimming and J lost 0 bases, with 10 bases between them. There are 14 residues in the CDR3. Here the CDR3 DNA reads TGTGCCAGCAGCCTTTGGACGAGCTCCTACGAGCAGTACTTC. The encoded protein is CASSLWTSSYEQYF.

V and J are TRBV7-3 and TRBJ2-3; 7 positions match TRBD2. In germline, CDR1 is SGHTA, CDR2 FQGTGA. This CDR3 region has 15 residues. V gave up 0 bases and J gave up 0 bases; unmatched junction bases: 0. CDR3 coding DNA: TGTGCCAGCAGCTTAACGGGGGGGAGCACAGATACGCAGTATTTT. Its protein product is CASSLTGGSTDTQYF.

The gene calls are TRBV7-9 and TRBJ2-3; TRBD1 is a possible D gene (6 bases). CDR1 and CDR2 (germline): SEHNR, FQNEAQ (reference sequence). The CDR3 consists of 16 residues. V was pared by 5 bases and J by 2 bases, with 17 bases between. CDR3 bases: TGTGCCAGCAGCCCAGACTGGGGGCCCCACACAGATACGCAGTATTTT. It translates to CASSPDWGPHTDTQYF.

The rearrangement uses TRBV2 and TRBJ1-1; TRBD1 aligns across 8 bases. Germline V CDR1 and CDR2: SNHLY, FYNNEI. V gave up 1 base and J gave up 6 bases; unmatched junction bases: 4. The CDR3 totals 14 residues. The CDR3 reads CASSEDGQGPEAFF. The CDR3 coding sequence is TGTGCCAGCAGTGAAGATGGACAGGGACCTGAAGCTTTCTTT.

The rearrangement uses TRBV19 and TRBJ1-2; no clear D gene. The V end lost 1 base, the J end lost 1 base, and 10 bases lay between the germline ends. Germline V gene data show CDR1 as LNHDA and CDR2 as SQIVND (reference sequence). The CDR3 contains 15 residues. The CDR3 loop is CASSIVGSFNYGYTF. The DNA of the CDR3 is TGTGCCAGTAGTATAGTTGGCAGCTTTAACTATGGCTACACCTTC. The full variable domain, completed using reference TRBV19 and TRBJ1-2, is DGGITQSPKYLFRKEGQNVTLSCEQNLNHDAMYWYRQDPGQGLRLIYYSQIVNDFQKGDIAEGYSVSREKKESFPLTVTSAQKNPTAFYLCASSIVGSFNYGYTFGSGTRLTVV.

V is TRBV11-2 and J is TRBJ1-3; weak D call: TRBD1 (6 bases). The CDR3 length is 14 residues. V lost 6 bases and J lost 6, with 15 bases in between. The germline V gene has CDR1 SGHAT and CDR2 FQNNGV. CDR3 nucleotides: TGTGCCAGCAGTACCCCGGGACATAAAAACACCATATATTTT. It is translated as CASSTPGHKNTIYF. The whole variable domain, remainder taken from reference TRBV11-2 and TRBJ1-3, is EAGVAQSPRYKIIEKRQSVAFWCNPISGHATLYWYQQILGQGPKLLIQFQNNGVVDDSQLPKDRFSAERLKGVDSTLKIQPAKLEDSAVYLCASSTPGHKNTIYFGEGSWLTVV.

V gene TRBV29-1 combines with J gene TRBJ2-4; TRBD1 matches at 7 bases. The CDR3 extends over 14 amino acids. Germline V gives CDR1 SQVTM, CDR2 ANQGSEA. V was pared by 6 bases and J by 3 bases, with 8 bases of the junction left unmatched. In DNA, the CDR3 is TGCAGCGTGAAATCTACAGGGGTCAAAAACATTCAGTACTTC. It encodes CSVKSTGVKNIQYF.

This chain connects TRBV19 to TRBJ1-1, with D possibly TRBD1 on 5 matching bases. Trimming removed 2 bases at V and 1 base at J, with 5 bases between. Per germline, CDR1 LNHDA and CDR2 SQIVND (reference sequence). This CDR3 spans 13 amino acids. The CDR3 nucleotides are TGTGCCAGTAGTATACAGGGGAACACTGAAGCTTTCTTT. It translates to CASSIQGNTEAFF.

This chain uses TRBV12-3 or TRBV12-4 with TRBJ1-2; D unclear. CDR3 length: 13 amino acids. Trimming cost V 4 bases and J 6 bases, with 12 bases left between them. In DNA form, the CDR3 reads TGTGCCAGCAGTTCATCGGTGATCAATGGCTACACCTTC. Protein product: CASSSSVINGYTF.

The gene calls are TRBV6-5 and TRBJ1-1; unclear D gene. Trimming took 2 bases from V and 5 from J, leaving 15 bases between them. The CDR3 runs to 15 residues. Germline V gene sequence: CDR1 MNHEY, CDR2 SVGAGI. The CDR3 coding sequence is TGTGCCAGCAGTTACGATTGGAGCGTGGGGACTGAAGCTTTCTTT. Translated, it gives CASSYDWSVGTEAFF.

This chain's CDR3 is CASSRGDTLYEQYF. The CDR3 DNA reads as TGTGCCAGCAGCAGGGGGGACACCCTCTACGAGCAGTACTTC. The V and J genes are TRBV7-2 and TRBJ2-7, with D perhaps TRBD1 or TRBD2 (6 bases each). CDR1 is SGHTA, CDR2 FQGNSA, per germline. V lost 5 bases to trimming and J lost 3 bases, with 14 bases between them. This CDR3 comprises 14 residues.